Below are 3 T cell receptor beta chains sequenced from a single sample in a study of technical replicates of blood from a few donors. Repertoires were generated with immunoSEQ multiplex PCR, while TCRdb's copy carries only in-frame clones and drops some. The sample includes 65,000 to 80,000 clones, less than 99% seen only once; the top ten take around 0.2%. The sample was T cells isolated from PBMCs. Receptors were obtained from a human donor in good health.

The V call is TRBV7-8, the J call TRBJ1-1; D possibly corresponds to TRBD1 (5 bases). The CDR3 has 16 amino acids. In germline, CDR1 is SGHVS, CDR2 FQNEAQ. V shed 7 bases and J shed 4 bases, with 22 bases lying between them. CDR3: CASTQPAGDVRTEAFF. The DNA of the CDR3 is TGTGCCAGCACTCAACCGGCGGGGGATGTTCGCACTGAAGCTTTCTTT.

J is TRBJ1-5 and V is TRBV30; D is unresolved. Trimming removed 2 bases at V and 9 bases at J, with 14 bases between. Germline lookup yields CDR1 GTSNPN and CDR2 SVGIG (reference sequence). The CDR3 sequence is 13 residues long. This CDR3 reads CAWSPLPFWPQHF. In nucleotides, the CDR3 is TGTGCCTGGAGTCCTCTCCCCTTTTGGCCCCAGCATTTT.

This clone was picked up one time. The chain carries TRBV19 and TRBJ1-4, with D uncertain. The CDR3 extends over 15 amino acids. Trimming removed 7 bases at V and 1 base at J, with 13 bases between. Germline V CDR1 and CDR2: LNHDA, SQIVND (reference sequence). CDR3 amino acids: CASKNRILTNEKLFF. CDR3 DNA: TGTGCCAGTAAAAACAGAATACTAACTAATGAAAAACTGTTTTTT.